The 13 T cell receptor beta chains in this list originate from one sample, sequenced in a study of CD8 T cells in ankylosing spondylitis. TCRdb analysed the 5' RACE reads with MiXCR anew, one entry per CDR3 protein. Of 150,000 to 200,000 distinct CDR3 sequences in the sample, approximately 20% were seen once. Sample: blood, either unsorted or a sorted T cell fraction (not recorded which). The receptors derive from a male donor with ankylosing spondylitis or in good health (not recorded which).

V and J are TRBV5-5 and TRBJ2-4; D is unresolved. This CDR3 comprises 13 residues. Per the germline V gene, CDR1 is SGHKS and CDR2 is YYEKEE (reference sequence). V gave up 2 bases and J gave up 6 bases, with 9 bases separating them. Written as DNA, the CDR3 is TGTGCCAGCAGCTTTGGCCCGTTAAACATTCAGTACTTC. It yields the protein CASSFGPLNIQYF. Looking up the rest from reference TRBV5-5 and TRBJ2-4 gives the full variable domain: DAGVTQSPTHLIKTRGQQVTLRCSPISGHKSVSWYQQVLGQGPQFIFQYYEKEERGRGNFPDRFSARQFPNYSSELNVNALLLGDSALYLCASSFGPLNIQYFGAGTRLSVL.

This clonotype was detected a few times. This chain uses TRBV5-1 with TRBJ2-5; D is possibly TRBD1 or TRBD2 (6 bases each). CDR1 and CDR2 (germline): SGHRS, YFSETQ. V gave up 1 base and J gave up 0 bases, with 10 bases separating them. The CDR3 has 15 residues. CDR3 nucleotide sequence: TGCGCCAGCAGCTTGTCGGGGGCCGACCAAGAGACCCAGTACTTC. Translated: CASSLSGADQETQYF.

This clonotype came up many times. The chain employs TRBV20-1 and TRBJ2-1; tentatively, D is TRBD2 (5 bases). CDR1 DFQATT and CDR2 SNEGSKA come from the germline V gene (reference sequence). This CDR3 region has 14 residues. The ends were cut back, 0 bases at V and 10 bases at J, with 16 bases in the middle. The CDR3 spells CSARDIVGAHEQFF. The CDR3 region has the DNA TGCAGTGCTAGAGACATTGTGGGAGCCCACGAGCAGTTCTTC.

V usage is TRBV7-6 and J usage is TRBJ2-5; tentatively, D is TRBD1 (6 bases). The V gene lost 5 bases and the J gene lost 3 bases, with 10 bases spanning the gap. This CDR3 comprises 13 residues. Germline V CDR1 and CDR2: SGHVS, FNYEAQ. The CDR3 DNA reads TGTGCCAGCAGCGCGTACAGGGAAGAGACCCAGTACTTC. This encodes CASSAYREETQYF.

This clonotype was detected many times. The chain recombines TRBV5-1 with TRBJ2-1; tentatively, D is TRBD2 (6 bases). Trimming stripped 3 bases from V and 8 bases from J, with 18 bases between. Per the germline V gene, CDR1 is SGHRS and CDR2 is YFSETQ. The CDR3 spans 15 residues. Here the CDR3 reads CASSSAGSSLDEQFF. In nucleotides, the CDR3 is TGCGCCAGCAGCTCCGCCGGGAGTTCTCTCGATGAGCAGTTCTTC.

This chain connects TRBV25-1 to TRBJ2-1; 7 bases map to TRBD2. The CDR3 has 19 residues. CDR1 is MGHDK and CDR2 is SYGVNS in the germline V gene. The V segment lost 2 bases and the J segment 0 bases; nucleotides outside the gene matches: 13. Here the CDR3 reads CASSERGDWRGSSYNEQFF. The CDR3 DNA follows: TGTGCCAGCAGTGAACGGGGGGATTGGCGGGGGAGCTCCTACAATGAGCAGTTCTTC.

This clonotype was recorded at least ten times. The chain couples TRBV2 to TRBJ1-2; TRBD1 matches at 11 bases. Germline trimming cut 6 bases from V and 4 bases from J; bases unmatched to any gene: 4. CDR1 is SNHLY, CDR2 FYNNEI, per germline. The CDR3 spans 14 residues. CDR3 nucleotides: TGTGCCAGCAGGGGGACAGGGGGTTCCTATGGCTACACCTTC. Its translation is CASRGTGGSYGYTF. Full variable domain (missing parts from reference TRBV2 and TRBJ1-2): EPEVTQTPSHQVTQMGQEVILRCVPISNHLYFYWYRQILGQKVEFLVSFYNNEISEKSEIFDDQFSVERPDGSNFTLKIRSTKLEDSAMYFCASRGTGGSYGYTFGSGTRLTVV.

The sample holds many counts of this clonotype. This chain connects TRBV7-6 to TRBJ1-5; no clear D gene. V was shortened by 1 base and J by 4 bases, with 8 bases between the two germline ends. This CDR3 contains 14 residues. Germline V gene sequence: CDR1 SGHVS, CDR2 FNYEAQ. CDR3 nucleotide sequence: TGTGCCAGCAGCTTAGGACACCCGAATCAGCCCCAGCATTTT. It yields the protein CASSLGHPNQPQHF.

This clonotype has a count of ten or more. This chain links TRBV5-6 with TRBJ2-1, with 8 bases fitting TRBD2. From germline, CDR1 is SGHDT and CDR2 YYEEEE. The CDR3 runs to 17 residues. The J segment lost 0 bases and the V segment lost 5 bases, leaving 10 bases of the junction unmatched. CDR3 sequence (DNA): TGTGCCAGCAGTCCAGGGGCCGGGACTAGCTCCTACAATGAGCAGTTCTTC. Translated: CASSPGAGTSSYNEQFF.

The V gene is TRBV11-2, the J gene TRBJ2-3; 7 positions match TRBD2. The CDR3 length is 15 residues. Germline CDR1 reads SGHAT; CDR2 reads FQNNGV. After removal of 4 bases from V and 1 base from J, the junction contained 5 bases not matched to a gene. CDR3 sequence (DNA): TGTGCCAGCAGCTCACAGGCGGGAGGCACAGATACGCAGTATTTT. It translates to CASSSQAGGTDTQYF. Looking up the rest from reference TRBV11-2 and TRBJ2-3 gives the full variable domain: EAGVAQSPRYKIIEKRQSVAFWCNPISGHATLYWYQQILGQGPKLLIQFQNNGVVDDSQLPKDRFSAERLKGVDSTLKIQPAKLEDSAVYLCASSSQAGGTDTQYFGPGTRLTVL.

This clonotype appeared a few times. The CDR3 loop reads CAWEKQSGANVLTF. The CDR3 DNA reads TGTGCCTGGGAAAAGCAGTCTGGGGCCAACGTCCTGACTTTC. The chain recombines TRBV30 with TRBJ2-6; unclear D gene. CDR1 is GTSNPN, CDR2 SVGIG, per germline (reference sequence). V lost 5 bases and J lost 1, with 9 bases in between. CDR3 length: 14 residues. The whole variable domain, filled in from reference TRBV30 and TRBJ2-6, reads SQTIHQWPATLVQPVGSPLSLECTVEGTSNPNLYWYRQAAGRGLQLLFYSVGIGQISSEVPQNLSASRPQDRQFILSSKKLLLSDSGFYLCAWEKQSGANVLTFGAGSRLTVL.

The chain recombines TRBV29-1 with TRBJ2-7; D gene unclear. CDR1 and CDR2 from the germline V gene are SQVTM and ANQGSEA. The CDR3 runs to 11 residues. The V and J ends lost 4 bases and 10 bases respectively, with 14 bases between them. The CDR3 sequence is CSVAAGTSQYF. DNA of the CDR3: TGCAGCGTTGCGGCAGGCACGAGTCAGTACTTC.

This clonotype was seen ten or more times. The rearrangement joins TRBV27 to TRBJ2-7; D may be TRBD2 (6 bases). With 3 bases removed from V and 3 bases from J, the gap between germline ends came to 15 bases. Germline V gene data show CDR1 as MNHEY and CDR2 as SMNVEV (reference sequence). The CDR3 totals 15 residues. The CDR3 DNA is TGTGCCAGCAGTTTTTCGGCTAGCGCCTACTACGAGCAGTACTTC. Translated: CASSFSASAYYEQYF.